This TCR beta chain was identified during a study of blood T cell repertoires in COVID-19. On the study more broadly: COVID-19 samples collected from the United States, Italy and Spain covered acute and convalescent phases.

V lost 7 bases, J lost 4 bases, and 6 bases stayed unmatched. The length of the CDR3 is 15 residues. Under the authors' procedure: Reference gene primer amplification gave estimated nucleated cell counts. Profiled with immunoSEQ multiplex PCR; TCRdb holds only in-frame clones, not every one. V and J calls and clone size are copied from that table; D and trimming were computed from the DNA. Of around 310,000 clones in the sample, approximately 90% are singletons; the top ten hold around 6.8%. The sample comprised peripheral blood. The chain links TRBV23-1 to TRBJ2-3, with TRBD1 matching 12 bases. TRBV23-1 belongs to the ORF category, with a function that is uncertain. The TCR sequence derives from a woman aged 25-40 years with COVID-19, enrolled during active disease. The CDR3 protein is CASNRGTGGSDTQYF. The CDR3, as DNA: TGCGCCAGCAATCGGGGGACAGGGGGCTCAGATACGCAGTATTTT.